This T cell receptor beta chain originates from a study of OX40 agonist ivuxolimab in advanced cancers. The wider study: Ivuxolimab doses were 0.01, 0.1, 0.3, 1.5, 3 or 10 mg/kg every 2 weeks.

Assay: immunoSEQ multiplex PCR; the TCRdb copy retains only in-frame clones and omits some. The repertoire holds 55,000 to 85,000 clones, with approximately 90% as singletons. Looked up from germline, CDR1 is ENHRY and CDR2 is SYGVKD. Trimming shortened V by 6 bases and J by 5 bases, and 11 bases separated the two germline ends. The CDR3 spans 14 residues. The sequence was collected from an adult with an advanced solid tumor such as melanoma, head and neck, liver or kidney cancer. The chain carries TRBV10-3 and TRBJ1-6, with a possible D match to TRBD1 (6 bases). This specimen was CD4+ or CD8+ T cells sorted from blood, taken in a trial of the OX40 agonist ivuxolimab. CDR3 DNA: TGTGCCATCAGGACAGGAGCTAATAATTCACCCCTCCACTTT. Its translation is CAIRTGANNSPLHF.